A single sample is the source of the 24 T cell receptor beta chains below, sequenced in a study of blood T cell repertoires in COVID-19. The table came from immunoSEQ multiplex PCR; TCRdb's copy has only in-frame clones and leaves some out. The sample shows more than 200,000 clones, 80% to 85% of them seen only once. The sample taken for sequencing was peripheral blood. These receptors were collected from a woman aged 80 or older with COVID-19, enrolled during active disease.

The rearrangement uses TRBV6-6 and TRBJ2-3; D uncertain. CDR1 MNHNY and CDR2 SVGAGI come from the germline V gene (reference sequence). Trimming took 6 bases from V and 5 from J, leaving 9 bases between them. The CDR3 contains 12 residues. DNA for the CDR3: TGTGCCAGCAGCCGCGTGAAAGATACGCAGTATTTT. Translated, it gives CASSRVKDTQYF.

The rearrangement links TRBV7-2 to TRBJ2-7; D possibly corresponds to TRBD2 (6 bases). The CDR3 totals 14 residues. CDR1 SGHTA and CDR2 FQGNSA come from the germline V gene. V was trimmed by 4 bases and J by 2 bases, leaving 12 bases between them. The CDR3 loop is CASSSRPGAYEQYF. CDR3 nucleotide sequence: TGTGCCAGCAGCTCCCGGCCGGGGGCCTACGAGCAGTACTTC.

This clone was picked up one time. This sequence joins TRBV29-1 and TRBJ1-2; 11 bases align to TRBD1. From germline, CDR1 is SQVTM and CDR2 ANQGSEA. The CDR3 contains 13 residues. The V and J ends lost 4 bases and 6 bases, in that order; junction bases with no gene match: 4. CDR3 amino acids: CSVGGQGANGYTF. In DNA form, the CDR3 reads TGCAGCGTTGGTGGACAGGGGGCGAATGGCTACACCTTC. Filled out from reference TRBV29-1 and TRBJ1-2, the complete variable domain reads SAVISQKPSRDICQRGTSLTIQCQVDSQVTMMFWYRQQPGQSLTLIATANQGSEATYESGFVIDKFPISRPNLTFSTLTVSNMSPEDSSIYLCSVGGQGANGYTFGSGTRLTVV.

V is TRBV28 and J is TRBJ2-7; perhaps TRBD1 as D (5 bases). Germline V gene lookup returns CDR1 MDHEN and CDR2 SYDVKM. Trimming shortened V by 5 bases and J by 3 bases, and 11 bases separated the two germline ends. CDR3 length: 13 residues. The CDR3 bases are TGTGCCAGCAGTGCAACAGGTTTCTACGAGCAGTACTTC. It yields the protein CASSATGFYEQYF. Supplemented by reference TRBV28 and TRBJ2-7, the full variable domain reads DVKVTQSSRYLVKRTGEKVFLECVQDMDHENMFWYRQDPGLGLRLIYFSYDVKMKEKGDIPEGYSVSREKKERFSLILESASTNQTSMYLCASSATGFYEQYFGPGTRLTVT.

The chain carries TRBV12-3 or TRBV12-4 and TRBJ1-1; D not certain. The CDR3 runs to 12 residues. Trimming took 1 base from V and 11 from J, leaving 11 bases between them. Here the CDR3 DNA reads TGTGCCAGCAGTTTAGGTTTAGTCGGGGCTTTCTTT. Amino acids: CASSLGLVGAFF.

Here the CDR3 DNA reads TGTGCCACCAAGGCCTCTGGGACAGGGGGAACAGATACGCAGTATTTT. Amino acid sequence: CATKASGTGGTDTQYF. This chain links TRBV24-1 with TRBJ2-3, with TRBD1 identical over 11 bases. There are 16 residues in the CDR3. Trimming removed 8 bases from V and 3 bases from J; junction bases left unmatched: 9. In germline, CDR1 is KGHDR, CDR2 SFDVKD.

This clone occurred a few times. The chain carries TRBV30 and TRBJ2-3; tentatively, D is TRBD2 (7 bases). V lost 7 bases and J lost 1, with 18 bases in between. This CDR3 comprises 15 residues. CDR1 is GTSNPN and CDR2 is SVGIG in the germline V gene (reference sequence). CDR3 nucleotides: TGTGCCTCAGACTGGGGGGCGGGAGGCACAGATACGCAGTATTTT. Amino acids: CASDWGAGGTDTQYF.

This clone is a singleton in its sample. Different DNA sequences within this sample yield the same CDR3. The chain recombines TRBV5-5 with TRBJ2-5; D is possibly TRBD2 (6 bases). CDR3 length equals 12 residues. V was shortened by 2 bases and J by 5 bases, with 7 bases between the two germline ends. The germline V gene has CDR1 SGHKS and CDR2 YYEKEE (reference sequence). CDR3 sequence reads: CASSFRGETQYF. In DNA, the CDR3 is TGTGCCAGCAGCTTTCGGGGGGAGACCCAGTACTTC.

At least ten counts were recorded for this clone. In DNA form, the CDR3 reads TGTGCCAGCAGCTTAGCTGGGACAGGGGCAGATACGCAGTATTTT. Translated: CASSLAGTGADTQYF. The chain carries TRBV7-9 and TRBJ2-3; 10 positions agree with TRBD1. The germline V gene encodes CDR1 SEHNR and CDR2 FQNEAQ (reference sequence). The CDR3 is 15 amino acids. With 0 bases clipped from V and 4 bases from J, the junction kept 1 base outside the gene matches.

V and J are TRBV5-5 and TRBJ1-6, with TRBD1 matching over 9 bases. Germline V gives CDR1 SGHKS, CDR2 YYEKEE (reference sequence). The CDR3 runs to 15 residues. V shed 4 bases, J shed 7 bases, and the junction held 6 bases outside the gene matches. The CDR3 DNA sequence: TGTGCCAGCAGCCCGCCGGGACAGGGAAATTCACCCCTCCACTTT. As protein: CASSPPGQGNSPLHF.

CDR3 bases: TGTGCCAGCAGCTTGAGACAAGGAGGATCGAACACTGAAGCTTTCTTT. This gives the protein CASSLRQGGSNTEAFF. The chain combines TRBV5-5 with TRBJ1-1; D call uncertain. V dropped 1 base and J dropped 1 base, with 14 bases sitting between them. The CDR3 loop spans 16 amino acids. Germline V CDR1 and CDR2: SGHKS, YYEKEE (reference sequence).

The chain carries TRBV28 and TRBJ1-2; 7 positions match TRBD1. The germline V gene encodes CDR1 MDHEN and CDR2 SYDVKM. The CDR3 loop spans 13 amino acids. The V gene end was trimmed by 11 bases and the J gene end by 8 bases; junction bases not matched to a gene: 14. The CDR3 sequence: CAVTGATYEGYTF. The CDR3 DNA sequence: TGTGCCGTTACAGGGGCCACATATGAGGGCTACACCTTC.

The chain combines TRBV4-1 with TRBJ2-1; TRBD2 matches at 8 bases. J gave up 4 bases and V 0 bases, and 8 bases lay outside the gene matches. This CDR3 contains 17 residues. Germline-derived CDR1 and CDR2 are MGHRA and YSYEKL. The CDR3 loop reads CASSQEGGGTAYNEQFF. DNA of the CDR3: TGCGCCAGCAGCCAAGAAGGCGGGGGGACCGCGTACAATGAGCAGTTCTTC.

This chain connects TRBV6-5 to TRBJ1-1, with 12 bases that match TRBD1. The length of the CDR3 is 15 residues. Trimming cost V 5 bases and J 6 bases; bases outside gene matches: 7. The germline CDR1 and CDR2 sequences are MNHEY and SVGAGI. CDR3 in DNA: TGTGCCAGCAGTCCCGGGACAGGGGGCCTGGCTGAAGCTTTCTTT. Translation gives CASSPGTGGLAEAFF.

The gene calls are TRBV5-1 and TRBJ2-5; 8 bases map to TRBD2. This CDR3 is built from 14 residues. With 7 bases clipped from V and 3 bases from J, the junction kept 8 bases outside the gene matches. CDR1 is SGHRS, CDR2 YFSETQ, per germline. CDR3 coding DNA: TGCGCCAGCTCCGGGGGGGGATTGAAAGAGACCCAGTACTTC. This gives the protein CASSGGGLKETQYF.

The V and J genes are TRBV10-3 and TRBJ2-1; TRBD2 is a possible D gene (6 bases). V lost 3 bases to trimming and J lost 7 bases, with 19 bases between them. CDR3 size: 16 residues. The germline V gene encodes CDR1 ENHRY and CDR2 SYGVKD. CDR3 residues: CAISDPRREGVNEQFF. The CDR3 nucleotides read TGTGCCATCAGTGACCCCCGGCGGGAAGGTGTGAATGAGCAGTTCTTC.

This chain joins TRBV5-1 and TRBJ1-6; TRBD1 matches at 7 bases. This CDR3 is built from 18 residues. Germline assignment: CDR1 SGHRS and CDR2 YFSETQ. Losses at the gene ends were 3 bases for V and 4 bases for J; bases not matched to a gene: 13. The DNA for the CDR3 is TGCGCCAGCAGCTCCCTCCGGGACAGTCGGGGATATAATTCACCCCTCCACTTT. Translation gives CASSSLRDSRGYNSPLHF. Filled out from reference TRBV5-1 and TRBJ1-6, the complete variable domain reads KAGVTQTPRYLIKTRGQQVTLSCSPISGHRSVSWYQQTPGQGLQFLFEYFSETQRNKGNFPGRFSGRQFSNSRSEMNVSTLELGDSALYLCASSSLRDSRGYNSPLHFGNGTRLTVT.

This clone was seen a handful of times. V and J are TRBV10-2 and TRBJ2-2, with unresolved D. Germline V gives CDR1 WSHSY, CDR2 SAAADI. V lost 8 bases and J 1 base, leaving 14 bases between the germline ends. The CDR3 runs 15 residues. CDR3 DNA: TGCGCCAGCCACAGCCAGGCATTGAACACCGGGGAGCTGTTTTTT. Amino acid sequence: CASHSQALNTGELFF.

The chain employs TRBV18 and TRBJ2-5; 7 nucleotides align to TRBD1. Germline V gene lookup returns CDR1 KGHSH and CDR2 LQKENI. The CDR3 consists of 15 residues. Trimming took 5 bases from V and 4 from J; bases not matched to a gene: 10. Here the CDR3 DNA reads TGTGCCAGCTCATTCTCGACAGGGTATGGAGAGACCCAGTACTTC. Protein: CASSFSTGYGETQYF.

The rearrangement uses TRBV9 and TRBJ1-1; no clear D. Germline assignment: CDR1 SGDLS and CDR2 YYNGEE. This CDR3 comprises 13 residues. The V end lost 1 base, the J end lost 0 bases, and 4 bases lay between the germline ends. The CDR3 DNA sequence: TGTGCCAGCAGCGTAACGGTGAACACTGAAGCTTTCTTT. Its translation: CASSVTVNTEAFF.

This chain uses TRBV5-6 with TRBJ1-2; D is perhaps TRBD1 (5 bases). Germline V lookup: CDR1 SGHDT, CDR2 YYEEEE. V lost 0 bases and J lost 7, with 10 bases in between. CDR3 length equals 13 residues. CDR3 bases: TGTGCCAGCAGCTTGGGAGAAGGGGTTGGCTACACCTTC. Protein: CASSLGEGVGYTF.

This clone has more than one count but fewer than ten. The chain carries TRBV7-9 and TRBJ1-2; perhaps TRBD1 as D (6 bases). Looked up from germline, CDR1 is SEHNR and CDR2 is FQNEAQ (reference sequence). V gave up 1 base and J gave up 6 bases, with 12 bases separating them. The CDR3 totals 14 residues. CDR3 sequence (DNA): TGTGCCAGCAGCTTAGAGGTACAGGGCGATGGCTACACCTTC. The encoded protein is CASSLEVQGDGYTF.

The chain couples TRBV28 to TRBJ1-2; 7 positions agree with TRBD1. Germline V lookup: CDR1 MDHEN, CDR2 SYDVKM. The CDR3 has 13 residues. V gave up 6 bases and J gave up 6 bases; unmatched junction bases: 7. The CDR3 nucleotides read TGTGCCAGCAGCGTCGGACAGGACCATGGCTACACCTTC. Translating gives CASSVGQDHGYTF.

The chain employs TRBV6-5 and TRBJ2-1, with 12 nucleotides matching TRBD2. CDR1 is MNHEY and CDR2 is SVGAGI in the germline V gene. This CDR3 has 15 amino acids. V lost 0 bases, J lost 8 bases, and 2 bases stayed unmatched. In nucleotides, the CDR3 is TGTGCCAGCAGTTACTCGACTAGCGGGAGCTATGAGCAGTTCTTC. The encoded protein is CASSYSTSGSYEQFF.